This section outlines one TCR beta chain sequence together with its context. Its antigen remains unknown. The protocol was immunoSEQ multiplex PCR, while the TCRdb copy is restricted to in-frame clones and leaves out a portion. The table records 850,000 to 1,200,000 clones, 65% to 80% of them present only once. The source of the sample is a study of shared clonotypes between healthy human individuals. Points from the study as a whole: Rarefaction curves obtained for sorted subsets showed sequencing incomplete despite large depth.

The CDR3 covers 15 residues. Germline V gene sequence: CDR1 SGHDT, CDR2 YYEEEE. V lost 0 bases and J 0 bases, leaving 7 bases between the germline ends. The chain employs TRBV5-6 and TRBJ1-5; D uncertain. The source of this sequence is a man between 18 and 29 years old in good health. Sequencing was performed on memory CD4+ T cells sorted from blood. The subset is: CD45RA-negative fraction. CDR3 in DNA: TGTGCCAGCAGCTTGGAAGGGAATAGCAATCAGCCCCAGCATTTT. Its translation is CASSLEGNSNQPQHF.